This T cell receptor (beta chain) appears in the sequencing data of a study of cytomegalovirus exposure and HLA in healthy donors. General observations from the study: Later analysis showed TCR association rates varying by HLA locus, highest for DRB1 and lowest for HLA-C. Earlier findings revealed that most TCR beta V segments proved productive either about 90% or about 30% of the time.

The primer mix had 60 Vbeta and 13 Jbeta primers. Sequencing used immunoSEQ multiplex PCR; TCRdb keeps in-frame clones, though not all of them. The data contain about 110,000 clones, approximately 86% of them singletons. Concerning this clone itself: Antigen unknown.

The CDR3 is 13 amino acids. CDR1 and CDR2 from the germline V gene are SQVTM and ANQGSEA. V lost 6 bases to trimming and J lost 5 bases; unmatched junction nucleotides: 9. The clonotype was recovered from a man aged 35 to 55 in good health and CMV-seronegative. Sequencing was carried out using PBMCs. This chain joins TRBV29-1 and TRBJ2-5; 7 nucleotides agree with TRBD2. The CDR3 DNA sequence: TGCAGCGTGGTTAAGGGAGGGTCGGAGACCCAGTACTTC. As protein: CSVVKGGSETQYF. Complete variable domain (other parts from reference TRBV29-1 and TRBJ2-5): SAVISQKPSRDICQRGTSLTIQCQVDSQVTMMFWYRQQPGQSLTLIATANQGSEATYESGFVIDKFPISRPNLTFSTLTVSNMSPEDSSIYLCSVVKGGSETQYFGPGTRLLVL.